The next 3 T cell receptor beta chains were all read from a single sample in a study of T cell repertoires in cytomegalovirus infection. No antigen has been assigned to these receptors. TCRdb processed the reads anew with MiXCR; each CDR3 protein has one entry. In the table there are 300,000 or so distinct CDR3 sequences, around a quarter of which are singletons. Source: cultured PBMCs, taken from culture after CMV antigen stimulation. Receptors originate from a human donor in good health (CMV status not recorded). Some clones in this sample may be carry-over from other donors' samples.

V usage is TRBV15 and J usage is TRBJ2-7; D is unclear. The ends were cut back, 9 bases at V and 2 bases at J, with 11 bases in the middle. The CDR3 covers 12 residues. Germline values: CDR1 LNHNV, CDR2 YYDKDF (reference sequence). The DNA for the CDR3 is TGTGCCACAGGGTTGGGCACCTACGAGCAGTACTTC. Residues: CATGLGTYEQYF.

This chain uses TRBV7-2 with TRBJ2-1; 15 bases are a match to TRBD2. The length of the CDR3 is 17 residues. Looked up from germline, CDR1 is SGHTA and CDR2 is FQGNSA. The V gene end was trimmed by 3 bases and the J gene end by 3 bases; junction bases not matched to a gene: 3. The CDR3 reads CASSLRTSGGVYNEQFF. CDR3 DNA: TGTGCCAGCAGCTTGCGGACTAGCGGGGGGGTCTACAATGAGCAGTTCTTC.

This clonotype turned up a few times. CDR3 loop: CASSLSKQGENIQYF. CDR3 bases: TGTGCCAGCTCCCTATCTAAACAGGGCGAAAACATTCAGTACTTC. This chain connects TRBV7-4 to TRBJ2-4; D may be TRBD1 (6 bases). This CDR3 is built from 15 residues. CDR1 is SGHVT and CDR2 is SQSDAQ in the germline V gene. V lost 8 bases and J lost 5, with 19 bases in between.